The sequence of this T cell receptor (beta chain) was determined in a study of blood T cell repertoires in COVID-19. The CDR3 covers 13 residues. Germline trimming cut 8 bases from V and 3 bases from J; bases unmatched to any gene: 2. Germline assignment: CDR1 MDHEN and CDR2 SYDVKM. Assay used: immunoSEQ multiplex PCR; TCRdb lists only in-frame clones, some missing. The sample gives 190,000 or so clones, roughly nine tenths of which show up once; 0.75% to 0.9% is in the top ten. This TCR was sampled from a woman between 70 and 85 years old with acute or convalescent COVID-19. The chain joins TRBV28 to TRBJ2-1; 9 nucleotides agree with TRBD2. What was sequenced was peripheral blood. CDR3 DNA sequence: TGTGCCAGCTTGACTAGCGGCTACAATGAGCAGTTCTTC. Amino acids: CASLTSGYNEQFF. The full variable domain, in which reference TRBV28 and TRBJ2-1 provide the parts outside the CDR3, is DVKVTQSSRYLVKRTGEKVFLECVQDMDHENMFWYRQDPGLGLRLIYFSYDVKMKEKGDIPEGYSVSREKKERFSLILESASTNQTSMYLCASLTSGYNEQFFGPGTRLTVL.